The present TCR beta chain was sequenced within a study of spatial heterogeneity in lung cancer. The study, taken as a whole, reports: Of the expanded TCRs, ubiquitous and regional counts tracked the counts of ubiquitous and regional nonsynonymous mutations, respectively. It was found that expanded intratumoral alpha and beta TCR counts tracked tumor mutation counts.

Carried by each TCR cDNA molecule was a unique molecular identifier. TCRdb re-called the 5' RACE reads with MiXCR, one entry per CDR3 protein. The table shows 9,000 to 13,000 distinct CDR3 sequences, with roughly 12% occurring only once. Time point noted: sample taken at primary tumor resection. Samples were donated by 72 untreated early-stage non-small cell lung cancer patients. Per germline, CDR1 SGDLS and CDR2 YYNGEE. V lost 4 bases to trimming and J lost 4 bases, with 12 bases between them. There are 14 residues in the CDR3. Many counts were recorded for this clonotype. Antigen specificity is unknown.

The chain is built from TRBV9 and TRBJ2-1; D call uncertain. The specimen comprised lung tumor tissue, sampled at surgery. This clonotype was obtained from a male donor with early-stage non-small cell lung cancer. CDR3 amino acids: CASSPRTFYNEQFF. The CDR3 DNA is TGTGCCAGCAGCCCTCGGACCTTTTACAATGAGCAGTTCTTC.